This T cell receptor beta chain was recorded in a study of blood T cell repertoires in COVID-19. Study background: The study drew acute and convalescent COVID-19 samples from the United States, Italy and Spain. T cells, B-cell-depleted T cells, or PBMCs provided the cDNA or gDNA that served as material.

Generated by immunoSEQ multiplex PCR, the TCRdb table keeps only in-frame clones and is missing some. The sample comprises approximately 97,000 clones, roughly nine tenths of which are singletons, and 1.7% rests with the top ten. V was cut by 5 bases and J by 8 bases, with 21 bases left in between. Germline CDR1 reads MNHEY; CDR2 reads SVGAGI. CDR3 length: 15 residues. Specimen: peripheral blood. This receptor was taken from a man in his 60s with acute or convalescent COVID-19. V usage is TRBV6-5 and J usage is TRBJ1-2; weak D call: TRBD1 (5 bases). The CDR3 DNA is TGTGCCAGCAGTCCAGGGAACCAAAATAATAGAGGCTACACCTTC. Protein: CASSPGNQNNRGYTF.